This TCR beta chain appears in the sequencing data of a study of long-term antiretroviral therapy in people with HIV. Survey level was the resolution at which the v3.0 immunoSEQ assay ran. Assay used: immunoSEQ multiplex PCR; TCRdb lists only in-frame clones, some missing. The data show tens of thousands of clones, 80% to 90% seen once. V dropped 4 bases and J dropped 1 base, with 11 bases sitting between them. Germline V gives CDR1 GTSNPN, CDR2 SVGIG (reference sequence). The CDR3 length is 13 residues. This chain links TRBV30 with TRBJ2-7; D might be TRBD1 (6 bases). This TCR derives from a man between 50 and 59 years old with HIV. Specimen: unsorted PBMCs, collected around 5 years before starting antiretroviral therapy. The CDR3 loop is CAWNRDTSYEQYF. CDR3 DNA sequence: TGTGCCTGGAACCGGGACACTTCCTACGAGCAGTACTTC.